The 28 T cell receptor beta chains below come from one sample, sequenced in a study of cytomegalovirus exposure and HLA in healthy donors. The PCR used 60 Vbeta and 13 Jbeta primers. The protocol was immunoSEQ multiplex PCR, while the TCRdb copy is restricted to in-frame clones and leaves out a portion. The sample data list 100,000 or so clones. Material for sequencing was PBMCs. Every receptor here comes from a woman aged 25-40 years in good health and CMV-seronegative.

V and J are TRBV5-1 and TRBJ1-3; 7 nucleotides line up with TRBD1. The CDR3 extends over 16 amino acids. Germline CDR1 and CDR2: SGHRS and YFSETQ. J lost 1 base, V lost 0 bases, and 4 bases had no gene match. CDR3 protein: CASSLEGASSGNTIYF. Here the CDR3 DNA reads TGCGCCAGCAGCTTGGAGGGGGCGTCTTCTGGAAACACCATATATTTT.

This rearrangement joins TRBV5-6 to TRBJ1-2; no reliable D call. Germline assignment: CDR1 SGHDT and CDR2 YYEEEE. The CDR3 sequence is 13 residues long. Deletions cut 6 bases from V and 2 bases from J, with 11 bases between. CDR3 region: CASTKSPNYGYTF. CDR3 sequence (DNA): TGTGCCAGCACCAAGAGTCCCAACTATGGCTACACCTTC.

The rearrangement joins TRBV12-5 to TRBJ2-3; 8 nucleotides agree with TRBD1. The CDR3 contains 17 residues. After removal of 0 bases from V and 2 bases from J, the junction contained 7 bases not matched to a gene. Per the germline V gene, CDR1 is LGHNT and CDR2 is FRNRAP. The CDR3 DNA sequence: TGTGCTAGTGGTTTGGTACTTGGGGACAGGAACACAGATACGCAGTATTTT. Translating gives CASGLVLGDRNTDTQYF.

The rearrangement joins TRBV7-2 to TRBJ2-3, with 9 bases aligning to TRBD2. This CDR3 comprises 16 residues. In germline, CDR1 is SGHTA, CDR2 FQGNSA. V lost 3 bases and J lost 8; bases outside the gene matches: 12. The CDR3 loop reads CASSLGSGGATGTQYF. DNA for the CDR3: TGTGCCAGCAGCTTGGGTAGCGGGGGAGCAACCGGTACGCAGTATTTT.

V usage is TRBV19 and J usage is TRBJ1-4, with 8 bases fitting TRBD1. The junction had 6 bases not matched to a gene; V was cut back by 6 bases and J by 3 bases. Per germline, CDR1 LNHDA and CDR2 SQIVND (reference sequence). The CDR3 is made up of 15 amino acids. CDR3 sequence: CASRNRGDANEKLFF. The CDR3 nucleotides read TGTGCCAGTAGAAACAGGGGGGACGCTAATGAAAAACTGTTTTTT.

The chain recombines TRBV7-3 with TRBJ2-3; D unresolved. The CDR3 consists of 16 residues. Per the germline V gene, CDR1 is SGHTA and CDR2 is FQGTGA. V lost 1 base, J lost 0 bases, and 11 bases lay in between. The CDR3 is CASSLIGGASTDTQYF. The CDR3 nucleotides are TGTGCCAGCAGCTTAATAGGCGGAGCTAGCACAGATACGCAGTATTTT.

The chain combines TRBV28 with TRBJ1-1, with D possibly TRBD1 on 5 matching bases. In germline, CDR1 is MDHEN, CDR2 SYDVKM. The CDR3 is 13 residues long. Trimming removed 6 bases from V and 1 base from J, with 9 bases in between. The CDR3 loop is CASRTDPNTEAFF. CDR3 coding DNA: TGTGCCAGCAGGACAGACCCGAACACTGAAGCTTTCTTT.

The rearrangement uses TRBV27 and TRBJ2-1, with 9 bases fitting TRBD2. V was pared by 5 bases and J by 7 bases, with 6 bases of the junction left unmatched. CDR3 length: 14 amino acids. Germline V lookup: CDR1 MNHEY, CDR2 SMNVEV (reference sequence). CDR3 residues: CASSTTSGLNEQFF. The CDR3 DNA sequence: TGTGCCAGCAGTACGACTAGCGGATTGAATGAGCAGTTCTTC.

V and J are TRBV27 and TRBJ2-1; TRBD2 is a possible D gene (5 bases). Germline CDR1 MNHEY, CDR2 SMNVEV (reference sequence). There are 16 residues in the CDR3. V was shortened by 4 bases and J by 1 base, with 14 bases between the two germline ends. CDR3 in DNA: TGTGCCAGCAGTTCTCCCATGGGAGCTTCCTACAATGAGCAGTTCTTC. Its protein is CASSSPMGASYNEQFF.

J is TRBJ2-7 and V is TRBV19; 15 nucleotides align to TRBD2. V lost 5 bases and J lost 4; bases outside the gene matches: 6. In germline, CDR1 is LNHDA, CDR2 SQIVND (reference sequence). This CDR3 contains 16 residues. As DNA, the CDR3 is TGTGCCAGTAGTTTGGGACTAGCGGGGGGACTATACGAGCAGTACTTC. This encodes CASSLGLAGGLYEQYF.

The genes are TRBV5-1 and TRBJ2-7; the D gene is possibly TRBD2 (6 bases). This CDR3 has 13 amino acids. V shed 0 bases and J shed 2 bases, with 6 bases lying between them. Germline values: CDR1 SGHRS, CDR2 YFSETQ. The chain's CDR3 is CASSLGTTYEQYF. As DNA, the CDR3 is TGCGCCAGCAGCTTGGGGACTACCTACGAGCAGTACTTC.

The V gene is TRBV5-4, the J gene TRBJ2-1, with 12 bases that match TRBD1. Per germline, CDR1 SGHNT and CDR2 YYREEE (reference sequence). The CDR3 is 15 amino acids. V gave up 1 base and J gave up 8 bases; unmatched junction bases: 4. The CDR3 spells CASSLWDRGPDEQFF. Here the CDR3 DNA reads TGTGCCAGCAGCTTGTGGGACAGGGGGCCGGATGAGCAGTTCTTC.

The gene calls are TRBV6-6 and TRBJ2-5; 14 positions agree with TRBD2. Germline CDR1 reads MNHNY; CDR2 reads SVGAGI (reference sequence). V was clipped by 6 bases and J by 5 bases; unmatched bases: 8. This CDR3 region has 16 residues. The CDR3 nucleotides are TGTGCCAGCAGGGATGGACTAGCGGGAGGCGGCGAGACCCAGTACTTC. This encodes CASRDGLAGGGETQYF.

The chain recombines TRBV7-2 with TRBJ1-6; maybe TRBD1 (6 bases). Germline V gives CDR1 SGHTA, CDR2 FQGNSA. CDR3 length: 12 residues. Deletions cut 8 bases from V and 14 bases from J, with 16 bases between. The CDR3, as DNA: TGTGCCAGCGCCCGAGGGGGTGGCACCCTCCACTTT. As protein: CASARGGGTLHF.

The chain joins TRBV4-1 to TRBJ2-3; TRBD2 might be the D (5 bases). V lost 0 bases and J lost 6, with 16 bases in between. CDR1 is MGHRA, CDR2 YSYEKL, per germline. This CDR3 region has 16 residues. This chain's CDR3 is CASSQDPAGAGDTQYF. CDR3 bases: TGCGCCAGCAGCCAAGATCCCGCGGGCGCCGGCGATACGCAGTATTTT.

The CDR3 protein is CASSLTGSTYEQYF. The CDR3 nucleotides are TGTGCCAGCAGCTTAACAGGGAGTACCTACGAGCAGTACTTC. This chain joins TRBV13 and TRBJ2-7; D is possibly TRBD1 (6 bases). The germline CDR1 and CDR2 sequences are PRHDT and FYEKMQ (reference sequence). Trimming took 2 bases from V and 2 from J, leaving 10 bases between them. This CDR3 is 14 amino acids long.

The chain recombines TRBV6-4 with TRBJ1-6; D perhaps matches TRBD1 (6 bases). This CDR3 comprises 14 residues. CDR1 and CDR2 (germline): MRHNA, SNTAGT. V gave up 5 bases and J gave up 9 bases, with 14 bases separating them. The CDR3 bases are TGTGCCAGCAGTTCAGCAGGGGCCGGTTCACCCCTCCACTTT. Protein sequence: CASSSAGAGSPLHF.

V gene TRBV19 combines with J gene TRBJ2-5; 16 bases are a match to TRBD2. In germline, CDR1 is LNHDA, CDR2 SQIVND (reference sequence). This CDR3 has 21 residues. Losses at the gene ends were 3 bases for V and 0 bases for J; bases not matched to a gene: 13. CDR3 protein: CASSMWNPGLAGGRYQETQYF. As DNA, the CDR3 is TGTGCCAGTAGTATGTGGAATCCGGGACTAGCGGGGGGGAGGTACCAAGAGACCCAGTACTTC.

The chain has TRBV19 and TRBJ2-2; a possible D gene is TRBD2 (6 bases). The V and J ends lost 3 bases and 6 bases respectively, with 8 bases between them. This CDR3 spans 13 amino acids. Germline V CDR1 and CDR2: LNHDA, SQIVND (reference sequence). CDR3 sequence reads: CASSIAGPGELFF. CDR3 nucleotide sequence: TGTGCCAGTAGTATTGCGGGACCCGGGGAGCTGTTTTTT.

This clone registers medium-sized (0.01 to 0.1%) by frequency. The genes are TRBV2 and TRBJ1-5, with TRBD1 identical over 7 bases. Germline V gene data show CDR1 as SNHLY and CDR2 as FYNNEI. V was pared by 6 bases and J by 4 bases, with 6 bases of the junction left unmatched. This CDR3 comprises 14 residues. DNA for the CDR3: TGTGCCAGCAGCGCAGACAGGGCAAATCAGCCCCAGCATTTT. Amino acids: CASSADRANQPQHF.

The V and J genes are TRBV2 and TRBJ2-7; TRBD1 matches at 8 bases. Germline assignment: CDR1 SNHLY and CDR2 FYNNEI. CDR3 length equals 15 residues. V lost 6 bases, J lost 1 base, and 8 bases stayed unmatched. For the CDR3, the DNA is TGTGCCAGCAGGAAAGACAGGGGACCTTCCTACGAGCAGTACTTC. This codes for CASRKDRGPSYEQYF.

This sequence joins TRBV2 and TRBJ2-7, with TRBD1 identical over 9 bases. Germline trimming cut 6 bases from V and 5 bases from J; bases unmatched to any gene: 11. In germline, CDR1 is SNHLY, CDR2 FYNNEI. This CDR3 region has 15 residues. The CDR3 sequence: CASRRGGTGYDEQYF. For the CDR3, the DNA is TGTGCCAGCAGAAGAGGGGGGACAGGGTACGACGAGCAGTACTTC.

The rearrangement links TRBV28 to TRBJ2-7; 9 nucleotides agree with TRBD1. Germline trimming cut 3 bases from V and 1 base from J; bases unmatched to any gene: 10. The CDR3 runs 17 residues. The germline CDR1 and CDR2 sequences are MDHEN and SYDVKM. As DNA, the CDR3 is TGTGCCAGCAGTTTCCCGGGACAGGGTAAACGTTCCTACGAGCAGTACTTC. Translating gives CASSFPGQGKRSYEQYF. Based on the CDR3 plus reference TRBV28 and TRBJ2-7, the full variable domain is DVKVTQSSRYLVKRTGEKVFLECVQDMDHENMFWYRQDPGLGLRLIYFSYDVKMKEKGDIPEGYSVSREKKERFSLILESASTNQTSMYLCASSFPGQGKRSYEQYFGPGTRLTVT.

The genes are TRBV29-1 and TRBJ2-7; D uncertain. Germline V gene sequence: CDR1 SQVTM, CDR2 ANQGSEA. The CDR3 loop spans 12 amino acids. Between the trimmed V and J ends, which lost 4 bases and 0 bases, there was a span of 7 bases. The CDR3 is CSVGQASYEQYF. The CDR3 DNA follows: TGCAGCGTTGGGCAGGCCTCCTACGAGCAGTACTTC.

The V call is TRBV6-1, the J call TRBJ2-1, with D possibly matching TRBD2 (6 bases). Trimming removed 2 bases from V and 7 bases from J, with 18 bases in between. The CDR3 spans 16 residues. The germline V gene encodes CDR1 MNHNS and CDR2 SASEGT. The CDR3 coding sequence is TGTGCCAGCAGTGAAAAGGGAACGGGAGCTGCTAATGAGCAGTTCTTC. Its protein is CASSEKGTGAANEQFF.

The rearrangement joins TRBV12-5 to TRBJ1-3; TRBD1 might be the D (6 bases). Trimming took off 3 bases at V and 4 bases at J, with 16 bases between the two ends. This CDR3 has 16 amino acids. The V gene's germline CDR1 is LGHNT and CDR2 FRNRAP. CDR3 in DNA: TGTGCTAGTGGTTTTATCTATCCAGGGGCAGGAAACACCATATATTTT. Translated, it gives CASGFIYPGAGNTIYF.

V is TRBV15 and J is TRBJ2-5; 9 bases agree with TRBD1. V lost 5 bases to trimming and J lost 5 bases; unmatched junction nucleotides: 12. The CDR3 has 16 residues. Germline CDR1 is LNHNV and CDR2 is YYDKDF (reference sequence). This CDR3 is CATSARVGQGGETQYF. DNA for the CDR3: TGTGCCACCAGCGCTAGAGTGGGACAGGGAGGGGAGACCCAGTACTTC.

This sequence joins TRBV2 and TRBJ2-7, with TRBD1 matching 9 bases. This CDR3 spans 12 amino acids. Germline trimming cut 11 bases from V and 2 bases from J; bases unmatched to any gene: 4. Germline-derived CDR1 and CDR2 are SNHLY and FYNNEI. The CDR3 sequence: CAGGQGPYEQYF. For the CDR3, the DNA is TGTGCCGGGGGACAGGGACCCTACGAGCAGTACTTC. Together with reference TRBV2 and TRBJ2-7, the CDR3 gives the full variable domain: EPEVTQTPSHQVTQMGQEVILRCVPISNHLYFYWYRQILGQKVEFLVSFYNNEISEKSEIFDDQFSVERPDGSNFTLKIRSTKLEDSAMYFCAGGQGPYEQYFGPGTRLTVT.